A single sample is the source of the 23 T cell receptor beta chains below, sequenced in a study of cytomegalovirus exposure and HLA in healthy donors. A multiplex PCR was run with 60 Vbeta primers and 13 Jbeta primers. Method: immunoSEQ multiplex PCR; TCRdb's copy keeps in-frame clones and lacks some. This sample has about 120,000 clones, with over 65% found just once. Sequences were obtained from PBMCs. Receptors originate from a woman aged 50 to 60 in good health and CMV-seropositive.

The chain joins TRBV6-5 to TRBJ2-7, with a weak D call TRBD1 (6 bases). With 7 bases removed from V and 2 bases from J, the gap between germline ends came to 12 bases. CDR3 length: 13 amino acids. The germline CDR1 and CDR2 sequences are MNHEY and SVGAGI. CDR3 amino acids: CASTPTGTYEQYV. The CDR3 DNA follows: TGTGCCAGCACCCCAACAGGGACCTACGAGCAGTACGTC.

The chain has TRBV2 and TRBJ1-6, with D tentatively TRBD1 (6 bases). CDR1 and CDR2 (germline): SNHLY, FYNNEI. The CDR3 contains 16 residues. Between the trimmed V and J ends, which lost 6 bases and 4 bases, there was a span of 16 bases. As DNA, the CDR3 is TGTGCCAGCAGCTCCCCCAGACAGGTTTATAATTCACCCCTCCACTTT. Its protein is CASSSPRQVYNSPLHF.

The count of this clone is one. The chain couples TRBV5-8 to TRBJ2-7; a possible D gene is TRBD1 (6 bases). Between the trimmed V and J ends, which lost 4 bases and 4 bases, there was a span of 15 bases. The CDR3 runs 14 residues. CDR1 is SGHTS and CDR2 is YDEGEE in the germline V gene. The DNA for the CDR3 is TGTGCCAGCAGCGCAAAGGGACACCAATACGAGCAGTACTTC. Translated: CASSAKGHQYEQYF.

The CDR3 region has the DNA TGCGCCAGCAGCTTGGACCCTGCGGGAGGGGGCACAGATACGCAGTATTTT. This sequence encodes CASSLDPAGGGTDTQYF. This chain connects TRBV5-1 to TRBJ2-3, with 9 bases lining up with TRBD2. V shed 0 bases, J shed 1 base, and the junction held 6 bases outside the gene matches. This CDR3 contains 17 residues. Germline lookup yields CDR1 SGHRS and CDR2 YFSETQ.

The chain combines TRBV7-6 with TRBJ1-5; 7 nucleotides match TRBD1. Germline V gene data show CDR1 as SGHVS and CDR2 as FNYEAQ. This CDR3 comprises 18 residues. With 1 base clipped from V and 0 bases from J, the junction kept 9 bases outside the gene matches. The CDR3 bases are TGTGCCAGCAGCTTAGGTAGGGCAGGGGGATATAGCAATCAGCCCCAGCATTTT. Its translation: CASSLGRAGGYSNQPQHF.

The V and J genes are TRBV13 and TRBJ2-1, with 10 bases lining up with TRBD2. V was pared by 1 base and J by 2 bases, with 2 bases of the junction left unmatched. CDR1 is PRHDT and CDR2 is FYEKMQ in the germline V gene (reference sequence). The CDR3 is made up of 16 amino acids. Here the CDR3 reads CASSLVSGRAYNEQFF. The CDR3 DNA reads TGTGCCAGCAGCTTAGTAAGCGGGAGGGCCTACAATGAGCAGTTCTTC.

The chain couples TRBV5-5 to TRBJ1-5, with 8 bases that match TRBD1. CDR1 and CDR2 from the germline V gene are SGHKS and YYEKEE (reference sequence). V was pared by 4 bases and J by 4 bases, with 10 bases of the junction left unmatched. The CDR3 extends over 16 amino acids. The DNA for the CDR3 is TGTGCCAGCAGCGTGAGCCAGACAGGGGATAATCAGCCCCAGCATTTT. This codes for CASSVSQTGDNQPQHF. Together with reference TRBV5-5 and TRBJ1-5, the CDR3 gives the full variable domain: DAGVTQSPTHLIKTRGQQVTLRCSPISGHKSVSWYQQVLGQGPQFIFQYYEKEERGRGNFPDRFSARQFPNYSSELNVNALLLGDSALYLCASSVSQTGDNQPQHFGDGTRLSIL.

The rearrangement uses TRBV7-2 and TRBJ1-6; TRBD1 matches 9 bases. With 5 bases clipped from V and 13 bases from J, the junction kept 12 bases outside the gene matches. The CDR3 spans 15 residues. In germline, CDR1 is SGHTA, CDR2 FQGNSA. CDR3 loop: CASSIRDREKQPLHF. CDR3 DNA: TGTGCCAGCAGCATCCGGGACAGGGAGAAACAGCCCCTCCACTTT.

CDR3: CASSLASRGGLPHNEQFF. CDR3 nucleotide sequence: TGTGCCAGCAGCTTGGCGTCACGGGGGGGCCTTCCCCACAATGAGCAGTTCTTC. This chain connects TRBV5-6 to TRBJ2-1; TRBD2 matches 8 bases. The V gene end was trimmed by 0 bases and the J gene end by 5 bases; junction bases not matched to a gene: 13. Germline V CDR1 and CDR2: SGHDT, YYEEEE. The CDR3 sequence is 18 residues long. The complete variable domain, with remaining parts taken from reference TRBV5-6 and TRBJ2-1, reads DAGVTQSPTHLIKTRGQQVTLRCSPKSGHDTVSWYQQALGQGPQFIFQYYEEEERQRGNFPDRFSGHQFPNYSSELNVNALLLGDSALYLCASSLASRGGLPHNEQFFGPGTRLTVL.

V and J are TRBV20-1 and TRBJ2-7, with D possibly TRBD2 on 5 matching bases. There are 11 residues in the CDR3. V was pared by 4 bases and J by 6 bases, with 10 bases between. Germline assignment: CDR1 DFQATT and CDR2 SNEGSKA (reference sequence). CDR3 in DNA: TGCAGTGCTACATACGGGGTCGAGCAGTACTTC. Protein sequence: CSATYGVEQYF.

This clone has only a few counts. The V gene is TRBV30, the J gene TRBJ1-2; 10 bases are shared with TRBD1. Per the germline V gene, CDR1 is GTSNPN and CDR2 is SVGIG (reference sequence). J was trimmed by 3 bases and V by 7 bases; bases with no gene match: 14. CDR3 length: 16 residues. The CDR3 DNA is TGTGCCTTCATCAAATCCGGGACAGGGGTAGACTATGGCTACACCTTC. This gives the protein CAFIKSGTGVDYGYTF.

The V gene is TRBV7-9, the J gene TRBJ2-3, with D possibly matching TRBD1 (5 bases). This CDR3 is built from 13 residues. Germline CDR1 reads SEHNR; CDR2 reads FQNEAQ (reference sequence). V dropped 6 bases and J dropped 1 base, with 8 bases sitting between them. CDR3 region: CASRPTGTDTQYF. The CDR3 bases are TGTGCCAGCAGACCGACAGGCACAGATACGCAGTATTTT. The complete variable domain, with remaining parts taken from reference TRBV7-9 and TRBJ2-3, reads DTGVSQNPRHKITKRGQNVTFRCDPISEHNRLYWYRQTLGQGPEFLTYFQNEAQLEKSRLLSDRFSAERPKGSFSTLEIQRTEQGDSAMYLCASRPTGTDTQYFGPGTRLTVL.

The CDR3 is CASSILPGGAPEAFF. The CDR3 DNA follows: TGTGCCAGTAGTATACTACCCGGGGGGGCCCCTGAAGCTTTCTTT. The chain employs TRBV19 and TRBJ1-1; D might be TRBD1 (6 bases). Trimming pared 2 bases from V and 6 bases from J, leaving 16 bases between. Per germline, CDR1 LNHDA and CDR2 SQIVND (reference sequence). The CDR3 extends over 15 amino acids.

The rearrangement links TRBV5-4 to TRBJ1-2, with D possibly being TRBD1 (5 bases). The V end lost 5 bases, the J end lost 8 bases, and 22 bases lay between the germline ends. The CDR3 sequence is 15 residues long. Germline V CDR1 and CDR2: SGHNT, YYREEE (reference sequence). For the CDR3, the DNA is TGTGCCAGCAGTCCAAGGGGAACCTTTTACGAAGGCTACACCTTC. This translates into CASSPRGTFYEGYTF. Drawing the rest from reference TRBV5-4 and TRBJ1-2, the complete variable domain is ETGVTQSPTHLIKTRGQQVTLRCSSQSGHNTVSWYQQALGQGPQFIFQYYREEENGRGNFPPRFSGLQFPNYSSELNVNALELDDSALYLCASSPRGTFYEGYTFGSGTRLTVV.

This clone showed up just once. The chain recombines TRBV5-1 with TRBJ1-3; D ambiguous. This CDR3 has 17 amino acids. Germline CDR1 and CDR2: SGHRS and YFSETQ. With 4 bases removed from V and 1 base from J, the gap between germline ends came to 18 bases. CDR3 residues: CASSPNQIAASGNTIYF. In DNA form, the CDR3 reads TGCGCCAGCAGCCCAAACCAGATCGCAGCGTCTGGAAACACCATATATTTT.

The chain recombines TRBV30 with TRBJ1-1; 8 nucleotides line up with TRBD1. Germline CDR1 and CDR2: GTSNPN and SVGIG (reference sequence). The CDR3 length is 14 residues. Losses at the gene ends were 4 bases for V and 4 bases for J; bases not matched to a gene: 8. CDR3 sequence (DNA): TGTGCCTGGATGAGGAGGCAGGGGGCCACTGAAGCTTTCTTT. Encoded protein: CAWMRRQGATEAFF. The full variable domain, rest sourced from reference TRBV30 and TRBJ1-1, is SQTIHQWPATLVQPVGSPLSLECTVEGTSNPNLYWYRQAAGRGLQLLFYSVGIGQISSEVPQNLSASRPQDRQFILSSKKLLLSDSGFYLCAWMRRQGATEAFFGQGTRLTVV.

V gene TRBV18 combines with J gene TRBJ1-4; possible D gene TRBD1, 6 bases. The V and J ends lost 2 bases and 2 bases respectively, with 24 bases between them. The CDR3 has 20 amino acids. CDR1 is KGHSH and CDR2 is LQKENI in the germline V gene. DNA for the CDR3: TGTGCCAGCTCACCAATTAGATCTCAGGGGCGGACGGTGACTAATGAAAAACTGTTTTTT. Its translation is CASSPIRSQGRTVTNEKLFF.

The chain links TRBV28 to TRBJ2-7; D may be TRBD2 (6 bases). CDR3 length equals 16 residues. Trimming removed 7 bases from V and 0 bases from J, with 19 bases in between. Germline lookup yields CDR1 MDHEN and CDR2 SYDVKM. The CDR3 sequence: CASTPRRDWSSYEQYF. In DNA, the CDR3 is TGTGCCAGCACTCCCAGGCGGGACTGGAGCTCCTACGAGCAGTACTTC.

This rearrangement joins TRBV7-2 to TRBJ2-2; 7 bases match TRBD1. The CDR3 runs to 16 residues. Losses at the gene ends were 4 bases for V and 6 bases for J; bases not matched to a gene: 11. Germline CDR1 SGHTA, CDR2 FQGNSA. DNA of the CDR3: TGTGCCAGCAGCTCTATCACAGGGGCCCCCGCCGGGGAGCTGTTTTTT. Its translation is CASSSITGAPAGELFF. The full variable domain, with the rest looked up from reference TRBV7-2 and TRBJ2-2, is GAGVSQSPSNKVTEKGKDVELRCDPISGHTALYWYRQSLGQGLEFLIYFQGNSAPDKSGLPSDRFSAERTGGSVSTLTIQRTQQEDSAVYLCASSSITGAPAGELFFGEGSRLTVL.

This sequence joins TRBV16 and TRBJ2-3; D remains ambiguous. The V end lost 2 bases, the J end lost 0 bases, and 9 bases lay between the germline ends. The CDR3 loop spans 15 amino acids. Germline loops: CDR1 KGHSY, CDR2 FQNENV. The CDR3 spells CASSQNRASTDTQYF. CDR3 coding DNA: TGTGCCAGCAGCCAAAATCGAGCTAGCACAGATACGCAGTATTTT.

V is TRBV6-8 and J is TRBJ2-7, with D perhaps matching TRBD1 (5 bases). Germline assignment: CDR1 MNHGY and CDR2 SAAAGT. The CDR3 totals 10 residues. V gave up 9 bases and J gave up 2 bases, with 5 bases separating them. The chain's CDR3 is CARTAYEQYF. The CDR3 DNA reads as TGTGCCAGGACAGCCTACGAGCAGTACTTC.

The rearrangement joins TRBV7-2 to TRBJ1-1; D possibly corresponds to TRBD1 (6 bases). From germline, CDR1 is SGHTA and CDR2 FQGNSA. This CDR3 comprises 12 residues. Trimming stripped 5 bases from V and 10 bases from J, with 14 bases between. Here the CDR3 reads CASSQGWEGAFF. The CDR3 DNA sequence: TGTGCCAGCAGCCAGGGGTGGGAAGGAGCTTTCTTT.

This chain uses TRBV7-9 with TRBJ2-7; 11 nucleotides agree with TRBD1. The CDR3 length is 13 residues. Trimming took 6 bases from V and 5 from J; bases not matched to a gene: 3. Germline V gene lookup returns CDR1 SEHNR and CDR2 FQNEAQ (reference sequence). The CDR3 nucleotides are TGTGCCAGCAGGGGACAGGGGGTCGACGAGCAGTACTTC. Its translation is CASRGQGVDEQYF.